These 8 T cell receptor beta chains were sequenced from one sample in a study of CD8+CD57+ T cells in acquired aplastic anemia. CDR3 and TCR beta VDJ profiling relied on a genomic DNA template. Via MiXCR, TCRdb re-called the reads, giving one row per CDR3 protein. The repertoire holds over 250,000 distinct CDR3 sequences, with about three fifths as singletons. Patients who underwent sequencing had shown CD8+CD57+ cell expansion by flow cytometry. Material for sequencing was sorted CD4+, CD8+, or CD8+CD57+ T cells (not recorded which) from PBMCs. These receptors all stem from a human donor with aplastic anemia.

In this sample, this clonotype turned up many times. The chain carries TRBV7-3 and TRBJ1-2; the match to TRBD1 covers 8 bases. J gave up 6 bases and V 0 bases, and 6 bases lay outside the gene matches. This CDR3 is built from 15 residues. CDR1 and CDR2 (germline): SGHTA, FQGTGA. The CDR3 reads CASSLTGSGGDGYTF. CDR3 DNA: TGTGCCAGCAGCTTAACTGGATCAGGGGGCGATGGCTACACCTTC. The full variable domain, with the rest looked up from reference TRBV7-3 and TRBJ1-2, is GAGVSQTPSNKVTEKGKYVELRCDPISGHTALYWYRQSLGQGPEFLIYFQGTGAADDSGLPNDRFFAVRPEGSVSTLKIQRTERGDSAVYLCASSLTGSGGDGYTFGSGTRLTVV.

This clonotype has a count of ten or more. V gene TRBV6-1 combines with J gene TRBJ1-5, with a weak D call TRBD1 (5 bases). V lost 7 bases to trimming and J lost 5 bases, with 12 bases between them. Germline values: CDR1 MNHNS, CDR2 SASEGT. This CDR3 is built from 13 residues. The CDR3 nucleotides read TGTGCCAGCATGGAGGTAGGGGATCAGCCCCAGCATTTT. Encoded protein: CASMEVGDQPQHF.

This clonotype was observed once. The rearrangement joins TRBV7-9 to TRBJ2-7; unclear D gene. The CDR3 covers 13 residues. V was pared by 4 bases and J by 0 bases, with 7 bases between. The V gene's germline CDR1 is SEHNR and CDR2 FQNEAQ (reference sequence). This CDR3 reads CASSSPSSYEQYF. CDR3 DNA sequence: TGTGCCAGCAGCTCCCCTAGCTCCTACGAGCAGTACTTC.

A word on this clonotype: The junction and the germline gene differ at one end; a read error may be behind it. This chain uses TRBV7-3 with TRBJ1-5; tentatively, D is TRBD1 (5 bases). CDR1 is SGHTA, CDR2 FQGTGA, per germline. This CDR3 is built from 14 residues. The CDR3 nucleotides read TGTGCCAGCAACCGACAGAATAGCAATCAGCCACAGCATTTT. Residues: CASNRQNSNQPQHF.

The gene calls are TRBV15 and TRBJ2-5, with TRBD2 identical over 10 bases. This CDR3 spans 13 amino acids. V shed 6 bases, J shed 6 bases, and the junction held 4 bases outside the gene matches. Germline assignment: CDR1 LNHNV and CDR2 YYDKDF (reference sequence). The CDR3 region has the DNA TGTGCCACCAGAGGGACTAGCGAACAGACCCAGTACTTC. It specifies CATRGTSEQTQYF. Combining the CDR3 with reference TRBV15 and TRBJ2-5 gives the whole variable domain DAMVIQNPRYQVTQFGKPVTLSCSQTLNHNVMYWYQQKSSQAPKLLFHYYDKDFNNEADTPDNFQSRRPNTSFCFLDIRSPGLGDTAMYLCATRGTSEQTQYFGPGTRLLVL.

The CDR3 here is CSVTGLAGVEQYF. The CDR3 DNA follows: TGCAGCGTGACGGGACTAGCGGGAGTCGAGCAGTACTTC. The chain employs TRBV29-1 and TRBJ2-7; TRBD2 matches 14 bases. V was pared by 6 bases and J by 6 bases, with 4 bases of the junction left unmatched. This CDR3 has 13 amino acids. CDR1 and CDR2 (germline): SQVTM, ANQGSEA.

The gene calls are TRBV24-1 and TRBJ2-1; the match to TRBD1 covers 9 bases. V gave up 1 base and J gave up 4 bases; unmatched junction bases: 7. This CDR3 comprises 17 residues. The V gene's germline CDR1 is KGHDR and CDR2 SFDVKD. The CDR3 loop is CATSDFGPGQGYNEQFF. CDR3 coding DNA: TGTGCCACCAGTGATTTCGGCCCGGGACAGGGTTACAATGAGCAGTTCTTC.

This clonotype has ten or more counts. The gene calls are TRBV5-4 and TRBJ2-1; 13 nucleotides align to TRBD2. CDR1 is SGHNT, CDR2 YYREEE, per germline (reference sequence). CDR3 length: 18 amino acids. The trim removed 3 bases at V and 6 bases at J, leaving 12 bases unmatched. CDR3 protein: CASSSTQTSGGPANEQFF. DNA for the CDR3: TGTGCCAGCAGCTCCACCCAGACTAGCGGGGGGCCCGCCAATGAGCAGTTCTTC.